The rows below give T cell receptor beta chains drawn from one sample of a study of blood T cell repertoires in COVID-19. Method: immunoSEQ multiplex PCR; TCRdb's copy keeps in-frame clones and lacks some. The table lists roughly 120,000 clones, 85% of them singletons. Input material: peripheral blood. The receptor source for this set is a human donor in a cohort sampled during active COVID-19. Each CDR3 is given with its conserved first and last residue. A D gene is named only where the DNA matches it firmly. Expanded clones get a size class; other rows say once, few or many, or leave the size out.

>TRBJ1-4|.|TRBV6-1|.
TGTGCCAGCAGTGATCCGGGATCAACTAATGAAAAACTGTTTTTT
CASSDPGSTNEKLFF
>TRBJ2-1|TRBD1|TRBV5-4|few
TGTGCCAGCAGCCGGGGACAGGAGGATGAGCAGTTCTTC
CASSRGQEDEQFF
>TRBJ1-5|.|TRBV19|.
TGTGCCTCTCCCCCCAGGCCGTATAGCAATCAGCCCCAGCATTTT
CASPPRPYSNQPQHF
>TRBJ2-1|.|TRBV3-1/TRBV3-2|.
TGTGCCAGCAGCCTTTCTAGCTCCTACAATGAGCAGTTCTTC
CASSLSSSYNEQFF
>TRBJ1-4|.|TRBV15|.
TGTGCCACCACCATCTACAGGGCCGGAGAAAAACTGTTTTTT
CATTIYRAGEKLFF
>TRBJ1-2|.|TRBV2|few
TGTGCCAGCAGTGGGCGGGGCACGAGGTATGGCTACACCTTC
CASSGRGTRYGYTF
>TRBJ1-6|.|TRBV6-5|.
TGTGCCAGCAGTTACGGGGGCCAGACGGATAATTCACCCCTCCACTTT
CASSYGGQTDNSPLHF
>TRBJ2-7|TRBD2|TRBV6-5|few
TGTGCCAGCAGTTACTCCCCTAGCGGGGGCCTCTACGAGCAGTACTTC
CASSYSPSGGLYEQYF
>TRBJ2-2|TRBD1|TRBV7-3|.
TGTGCCAGCAGCTTAGGGGCAGGGGGCACCGGGGAGCTGTTTTTT
CASSLGAGGTGELFF
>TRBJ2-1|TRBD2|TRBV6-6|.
TGTGCCAGCAGTAGATTGCGGGGGACTAACAATGAGCAGTTCTTC
CASSRLRGTNNEQFF
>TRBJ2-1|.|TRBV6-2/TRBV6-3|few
TGTGCCAGCAGTTACTACGGCAGGGCGACCTACAATGAGCAGTTCTTC
CASSYYGRATYNEQFF
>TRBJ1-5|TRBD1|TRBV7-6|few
TGTGCCAGCAGCGCGGACAGGTTGGGTGCTCTTGGTCAGCCCCAGCATTTT
CASSADRLGALGQPQHF
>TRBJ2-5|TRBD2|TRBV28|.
TGTGCCAGCAGTCCCGGGACTAGGGGCGAGACCCAGTACTTC
CASSPGTRGETQYF
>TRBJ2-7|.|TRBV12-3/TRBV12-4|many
TGTGCCAGCAGTCCTACAGCCTACGAGCAGTACTTC
CASSPTAYEQYF
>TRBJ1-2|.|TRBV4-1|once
TGCGCCAGCAGCCAAGATGGGTCGGGGTTGACGAGGGCCCATACTAACTATGGCTACACCTTC
CASSQDGSGLTRAHTNYGYTF
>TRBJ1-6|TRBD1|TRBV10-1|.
TGCGCCAGCAGTGTGAGGGACAGGGATAATTCACCCCTCCACTTT
CASSVRDRDNSPLHF
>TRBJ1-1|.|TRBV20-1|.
TGCAGTGCTCCGTTCTGGCCTGAAGCTTTCTTT
CSAPFWPEAFF
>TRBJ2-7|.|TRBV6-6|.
TGTGCCAGCAGTTACTCTGGGGCACTGACATACTACGAGCAGTACTTC
CASSYSGALTYYEQYF
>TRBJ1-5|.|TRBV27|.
TGTGCCAGCAGTCCCCGGTATAGCAATCAGCCCCAGCATTTT
CASSPRYSNQPQHF
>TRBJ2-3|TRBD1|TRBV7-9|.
TGTGCCAGCAGCTATGGGGACAGGTCCTGGGGAGATACGCAGTATTTT
CASSYGDRSWGDTQYF
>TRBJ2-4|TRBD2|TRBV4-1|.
TGCGCCAGCAGCCAAGATGCGGGGGGGTCCAAAAACATTCAGTACTTC
CASSQDAGGSKNIQYF
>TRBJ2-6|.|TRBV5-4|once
TGTGCCAGCAGCTTGGCCCTGACTGGGTTCGGGGCCAACGTCCTGACTTTC
CASSLALTGFGANVLTF
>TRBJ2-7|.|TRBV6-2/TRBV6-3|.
TGTGCCAGCAGCAGAGACAGGCAGTACGAGCAGTACTTC
CASSRDRQYEQYF
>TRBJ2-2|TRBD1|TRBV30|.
TGTGCCTGCTTCCGGGACAGAAACACCGGGGAGCTGTTTTTT
CACFRDRNTGELFF
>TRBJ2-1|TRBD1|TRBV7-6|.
TGTGCCAGCAGCTTAGAGGGGGCACCTTACAATGAGCAGTTCTTC
CASSLEGAPYNEQFF
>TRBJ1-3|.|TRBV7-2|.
TGTGCCAGCAGCTTAGTTGGCAGGTGGGACACCATATATTTT
CASSLVGRWDTIYF
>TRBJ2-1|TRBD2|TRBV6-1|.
TGTGCCAGCAGTGAACAGTGGGACTACGGGACCAATGAGCAGTTCTTC
CASSEQWDYGTNEQFF
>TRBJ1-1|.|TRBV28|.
TGTGCCACCCAGGGTAACACTGAAGCTTTCTTT
CATQGNTEAFF
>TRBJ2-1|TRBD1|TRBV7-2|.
TGTGCCAGCTATTCGGGGACAGGGGGCAAAAGCTCCTACAATGAGCAGTTCTTC
CASYSGTGGKSSYNEQFF
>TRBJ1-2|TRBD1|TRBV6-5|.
TGTGCCAGCAGACGGGAAGGACGACAGGGAAATGGCTACACCTTC
CASRREGRQGNGYTF
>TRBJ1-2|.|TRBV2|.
TGTGCCAGCACCGGCCGCGGGGGGGCCGGTAACTATGGCTACACCTTC
CASTGRGGAGNYGYTF
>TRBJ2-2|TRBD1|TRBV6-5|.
TGTGCCAGCAGTCGGACAGGGACCGGGGAGCTGTTTTTT
CASSRTGTGELFF
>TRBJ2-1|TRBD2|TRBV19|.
TGTGCCAGTAGTTTAGCGGGGGGGCCGGGCAATGAGCAGTTCTTC
CASSLAGGPGNEQFF
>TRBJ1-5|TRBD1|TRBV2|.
TGTGCCAGCAGTCCTGACAGGGGTAAGGGCAATCAGCCCCAGCATTTT
CASSPDRGKGNQPQHF
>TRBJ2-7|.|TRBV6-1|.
TGTGCCAGCAGTGAAACTTTTTTAACAGTAACGAACGAGCAGTACTTC
CASSETFLTVTNEQYF
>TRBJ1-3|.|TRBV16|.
TGTGCCAGCAGCCAACGTTGGCAGGTTGGAAACACCATATATTTT
CASSQRWQVGNTIYF
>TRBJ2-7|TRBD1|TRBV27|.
TGTGCCAGCAGTTTTAACAGGGGCCACGAGCAGTACTTC
CASSFNRGHEQYF
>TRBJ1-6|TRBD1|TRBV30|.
TGTGCCTGGAGTTTCCGGGACAGGAAGAATTCACCCCTCCACTTT
CAWSFRDRKNSPLHF
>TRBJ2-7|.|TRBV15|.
TGTGCCACCAGCAGAAGACAGGAGACTTACGAGCAGTACTTC
CATSRRQETYEQYF
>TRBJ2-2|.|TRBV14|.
TGTGCCAGCAGCCACGTGAACACCGGGGAGCTGTTTTTT
CASSHVNTGELFF
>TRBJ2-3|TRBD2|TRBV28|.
TGTGCCAGCGGCCTTAGCGGGGGGGCAGATACGCAGTATTTT
CASGLSGGADTQYF
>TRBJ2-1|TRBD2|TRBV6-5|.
TGTGCCTCGGGGGGGCCAAGTGAGCAGTTCTTC
CASGGPSEQFF
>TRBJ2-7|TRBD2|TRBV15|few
TGTGCCACCAGCTATACCTCCGGGACTAGCAAACAGTACTTC
CATSYTSGTSKQYF
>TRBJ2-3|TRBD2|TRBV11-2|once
TGTGCCAGCAGCTCGAGCGGGAGGAGCACAGATACGCAGTATTTT
CASSSSGRSTDTQYF
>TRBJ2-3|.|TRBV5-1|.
TGCGCCAGCAGCTCTTTTGGACTAAACACAGATACGCAGTATTTT
CASSSFGLNTDTQYF
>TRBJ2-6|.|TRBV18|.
TGTGCCAGCTCACCTCTAGCTGGGGCCAACGTCCTGACTTTC
CASSPLAGANVLTF
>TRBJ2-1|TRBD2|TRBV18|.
TGTGCCAGCTCATCGGGACTATACAATGAGCAGTTCTTC
CASSSGLYNEQFF
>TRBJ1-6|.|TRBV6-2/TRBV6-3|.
TGTGCCAGCAGCCGCTCGGGGGTTTCAATTTCACCCCTCCACTTT
CASSRSGVSISPLHF
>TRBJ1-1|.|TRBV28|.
TGTGCCAGCAGTTCGCAGGGTTGGAGAACTGAAGCTTTCTTT
CASSSQGWRTEAFF
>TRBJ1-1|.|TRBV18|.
TGTGCCAGCTCCCCTGGACAGTTATTAGTCCACACTGAAGCTTTCTTT
CASSPGQLLVHTEAFF
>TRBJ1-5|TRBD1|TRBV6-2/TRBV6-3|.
TGTGCCAGCAGTTACGAATCGGGACAGGGGGCCAGCAATCAGCCCCAGCATTTT
CASSYESGQGASNQPQHF
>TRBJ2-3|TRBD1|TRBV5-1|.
TGCGCCAGCAGCCTGGACAGGGGCTGGGATACGCAGTATTTT
CASSLDRGWDTQYF
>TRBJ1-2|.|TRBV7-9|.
TGTGCCAGCAGCTTAGACGTACAAACCACCTATGGCTACACCTTC
CASSLDVQTTYGYTF
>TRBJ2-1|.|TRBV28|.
TGTGCCAGCAGACTGGGAGGAACGAGACAGGGTCACAATGAGCAGTTCTTC
CASRLGGTRQGHNEQFF
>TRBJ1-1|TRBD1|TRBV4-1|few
TGCGCCAGCAGCCGAGGACAGGAAAACACTGAAGCTTTCTTT
CASSRGQENTEAFF
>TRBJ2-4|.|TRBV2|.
TGTGCCAGCAGCCTAAGCGGCGTCCTAGCCAAAAACATTCAGTACTTC
CASSLSGVLAKNIQYF
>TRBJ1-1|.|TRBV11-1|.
TGTGCCAGCAGCTTTGATGGCGGGAACACTGAAGCTTTCTTT
CASSFDGGNTEAFF
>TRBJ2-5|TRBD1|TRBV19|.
TGTGCCAGTAGATCACAGGGGACCCAAGAGACCCAGTACTTC
CASRSQGTQETQYF
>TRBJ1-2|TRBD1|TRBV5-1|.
TGCGCCAGCAGCATGGGACAGCCTAATCCCTATGGCTACACCTTC
CASSMGQPNPYGYTF